This paragraph covers one T cell receptor beta chain sequence. As yet, its antigen is unknown. This record belongs to a study of identical twins. TCRdb ran MiXCR on the 5' RACE reads and lists one entry per CDR3 protein. The repertoire consists of around 220,000 distinct CDR3 sequences, with around 15% occurring once and the leading ten covering 8.8%. Study-wide results and caveats: With abundant cord blood beta clonotypes, insertions were fewer; memory repertoires showed no such pattern. Analyses based on zero insertions could be partly confounded by invariant MAIT and iNKT cells. It was cross-sectional statistical analysis, not following the same donors, that the conclusions relied on. The study found weaker excess twin sharing in beta out-of-frame sequences.

The CDR3 runs to 13 residues. The germline gives CDR1 SGHAT, CDR2 FQNNGV. With 3 bases removed from V and 1 base from J, the gap between germline ends came to 4 bases. The chain couples TRBV11-2 to TRBJ1-5; D gene ambiguous. The sequenced sample consisted of memory (CD45RO+) T cells sorted from blood. This receptor was taken from a woman aged 18-29 years in good health. This CDR3 reads CASSFTSNQPQHF. CDR3 DNA: TGTGCCAGCAGCTTCACCAGCAATCAGCCCCAGCATTTT.